These 32 T cell receptor beta chains share one sample of origin, sequenced in a study of molecular identifiers for immune sequencing clone quantification. MiXCR was run by TCRdb on the PCR reads, yielding one entry per CDR3 protein. The profile shows some 580,000 distinct CDR3 sequences, roughly 25% of them singletons. The sequencing input was naive CD8+ T cells from blood, with Jurkat cell RNA spiked in. Subset in this sample: FACS-sorted CD8+CD4-CCR7+CD45RA+ naive T cells. These receptors were taken from a human donor in good health. Some libraries in this study had Jurkat cell RNA spiked in.

This clonotype was detected ten times or more. This chain links TRBV29-1 with TRBJ2-7, with TRBD2 identical over 11 bases. The germline V gene encodes CDR1 SQVTM and CDR2 ANQGSEA. This CDR3 spans 14 amino acids. V gave up 4 bases and J gave up 5 bases; unmatched junction bases: 7. The CDR3 is CSVVVAGGPHEQYF. CDR3 bases: TGCAGCGTTGTGGTAGCGGGAGGGCCCCACGAGCAGTACTTC.

This clonotype was observed many times. The J gene is TRBJ2-7, the V gene TRBV3-1; possible D gene TRBD2, 5 bases. The CDR3 has 12 residues. The V gene's germline CDR1 is LGHDT and CDR2 YNNKEL (reference sequence). V lost 9 bases to trimming and J lost 2 bases, with 11 bases between them. The DNA for the CDR3 is TGTGCCAGTGGGAGCCTGGCCTACGAGCAGTACTTC. Translating it yields CASGSLAYEQYF.

This clonotype has just a few counts. V is TRBV30 and J is TRBJ2-6, with D uncertain. V was shortened by 2 bases and J by 1 base, with 9 bases between the two germline ends. The germline V gene has CDR1 GTSNPN and CDR2 SVGIG (reference sequence). This CDR3 spans 15 amino acids. CDR3 amino acids: CAWSYVTSGANVLTF. The CDR3 coding sequence is TGTGCCTGGAGTTATGTGACTTCTGGGGCCAACGTCCTGACTTTC. The variable domain in full, with the rest retrieved from reference TRBV30 and TRBJ2-6, is SQTIHQWPATLVQPVGSPLSLECTVEGTSNPNLYWYRQAAGRGLQLLFYSVGIGQISSEVPQNLSASRPQDRQFILSSKKLLLSDSGFYLCAWSYVTSGANVLTFGAGSRLTVL.

In this sample, this clonotype turned up a few times. The chain links TRBV4-3 to TRBJ2-1, with D unclear. This CDR3 has 16 residues. Trimming took 0 bases from V and 3 from J, leaving 12 bases between them. The germline V gene encodes CDR1 LGHNA and CDR2 YSLEER. The DNA of the CDR3 is TGCGCCAGCAGCCAAGATTCGCCCCTGGGCTACAATGAGCAGTTCTTC. Amino acids: CASSQDSPLGYNEQFF.

This clonotype was observed at least ten times. The CDR3, as DNA: TGTGCCAGCAGCCCGGGACAGGGTTACTCACCCCTCCACTTT. Translation gives CASSPGQGYSPLHF. The V call is TRBV5-4, the J call TRBJ1-6; the match to TRBD1 covers 9 bases. The junction had 6 bases not matched to a gene; V was cut back by 4 bases and J by 10 bases. CDR1 SGHNT and CDR2 YYREEE come from the germline V gene (reference sequence). CDR3 size: 14 residues.

The chain recombines TRBV20-1 with TRBJ2-7; D might be TRBD1 or TRBD2, each matching 5 bases. The CDR3 totals 14 residues. V lost 7 bases, J lost 4 bases, and 20 bases lay in between. Germline loops: CDR1 DFQATT, CDR2 SNEGSKA (reference sequence). CDR3 in amino acids: CSVRGERQTYEQYF. CDR3 coding DNA: TGCAGTGTTCGAGGGGAACGACAGACTTACGAGCAGTACTTC.

On this clonotype: This sequence may be a read error, since a much larger clone differs from it by one base. The V call is TRBV7-9, the J call TRBJ1-6; weak D call: TRBD1 (6 bases). This CDR3 has 14 amino acids. Trimming cost V 5 bases and J 9 bases, with 14 bases left between them. Looked up from germline, CDR1 is SEHNR and CDR2 is FQNEAQ (reference sequence). The DNA for the CDR3 is TGTGCCAGCAGCCAAACAGGACAGCCTTCACCCCTCCACTTT. Encoded protein: CASSQTGQPSPLHF.

V is TRBV7-9 and J is TRBJ2-5; D possibly uses TRBD1 or TRBD2 (5 bases each). The length of the CDR3 is 15 residues. Per germline, CDR1 SEHNR and CDR2 FQNEAQ (reference sequence). V was trimmed by 1 base and J by 8 bases, leaving 17 bases between them. CDR3 loop: CASSLVLGEKKTQYF. The CDR3 DNA is TGTGCCAGCAGCTTAGTGTTGGGGGAAAAAAAAACCCAGTACTTC.

Details on this clonotype: It may be a read error: a sequence one base away is much more abundant. The genes are TRBV29-1 and TRBJ2-2; TRBD1 might be the D (6 bases). This CDR3 spans 15 amino acids. Germline V gene data show CDR1 as SQVTM and CDR2 as ANQGSEA. The CDR3 DNA reads as TGCAGCGTTGAAGATAGGACAGTCAACACCGGGGAGCTGCTTTTT. It is translated as CSVEDRTVNTGELLF.

This clonotype showed up many times. The chain carries TRBV12-3 or TRBV12-4 and TRBJ2-5; D not resolved. Trimming stripped 6 bases from V and 2 bases from J, with 19 bases between. The CDR3 is 16 residues long. CDR3 DNA sequence: TGTGCCAGCAGCTCATATAGGGCCTCCCGACAAGAGACCCAGTACTTC. This sequence encodes CASSSYRASRQETQYF.

This clonotype was observed a few times. This rearrangement joins TRBV20-1 to TRBJ1-2; tentative D call: TRBD1 (5 bases). Trimming pared 1 base from V and 4 bases from J, leaving 13 bases between. The CDR3 has 14 amino acids. Germline values: CDR1 DFQATT, CDR2 SNEGSKA (reference sequence). The CDR3 loop reads CSARVGGSSYGYTF. CDR3 sequence (DNA): TGCAGTGCTAGAGTGGGGGGATCTAGCTATGGCTACACCTTC.

This clonotype occurred many times. The chain has TRBV24-1 and TRBJ2-2, with no clear D. The germline V gene has CDR1 KGHDR and CDR2 SFDVKD. The CDR3 contains 13 residues. V lost 5 bases, J lost 4 bases, and 7 bases lay in between. The CDR3 DNA follows: TGTGCCACCAGTGCCGGTTCCACCGGGGAGCTGTTTTTT. It translates to CATSAGSTGELFF.

This clonotype was seen more than once but under ten times. CDR3 sequence (DNA): TGTGCCAGCAGTGACCCAGGGCTCACTGAAGCTTTCTTT. It encodes CASSDPGLTEAFF. This chain uses TRBV6-1 with TRBJ1-1; D is possibly TRBD1 (5 bases). Germline assignment: CDR1 MNHNS and CDR2 SASEGT. The CDR3 has 13 amino acids. Trimming took off 3 bases at V and 4 bases at J, with 9 bases between the two ends.

This clonotype has just a few counts. The chain uses TRBV2 and TRBJ2-7; either TRBD1 or TRBD2 may fit D (5 bases each). This CDR3 region has 14 residues. The V gene's germline CDR1 is SNHLY and CDR2 FYNNEI. V was cut by 5 bases and J by 2 bases, with 13 bases left in between. The CDR3 coding sequence is TGTGCCAGCAGTACCGGGACGGCTACCTACGAGCAGTACTTC. Translated: CASSTGTATYEQYF.

This clonotype was counted once. The rearrangement links TRBV11-2 to TRBJ2-1; the match to TRBD2 covers 14 bases. V was clipped by 3 bases and J by 8 bases; unmatched bases: 6. The CDR3 consists of 16 residues. Per the germline V gene, CDR1 is SGHAT and CDR2 is FQNNGV. The CDR3 loop is CASSLTSGGAAYEQFF. DNA for the CDR3: TGTGCCAGCAGCTTGACTAGCGGGGGGGCGGCCTATGAGCAGTTCTTC.

This clonotype showed up many times. The rearrangement uses TRBV6-6 and TRBJ2-2, with 7 positions matching TRBD1. The CDR3 loop spans 16 amino acids. Germline V gives CDR1 MNHNY, CDR2 SVGAGI (reference sequence). With V trimmed by 4 bases and J by 4 bases, 9 bases remained unmatched. The CDR3 loop reads CASSSWDSLLTGELFF. The CDR3 DNA is TGTGCCAGCAGTTCATGGGACAGCCTCCTCACCGGGGAGCTGTTTTTT.

The table lists this clonotype with many counts. V gene TRBV7-9 combines with J gene TRBJ2-7, with 7 bases aligning to TRBD1. V trimming: 6 bases; J trimming: 5 bases; junction bases outside the gene matches: 7. Germline V lookup: CDR1 SEHNR, CDR2 FQNEAQ (reference sequence). The CDR3 loop spans 13 amino acids. The CDR3 coding sequence is TGTGCCAGCAGGACCACAGGGGACCACGAGCAGTACTTC. It codes for CASRTTGDHEQYF.

This clonotype was detected ten times or more. This sequence joins TRBV4-2 and TRBJ2-7; 11 nucleotides match TRBD2. Germline V lookup: CDR1 LGHNA, CDR2 YNFKEQ. The CDR3 covers 15 residues. Trimming removed 0 bases from V and 4 bases from J; junction bases left unmatched: 2. DNA for the CDR3: TGTGCCAGCAGCCAAGAGTCTAGCGGGAGGTACGAGCAGTACTTC. The encoded protein is CASSQESSGRYEQYF.

The rearrangement uses TRBV27 and TRBJ2-2, with 9 positions matching TRBD2. V shed 2 bases, J shed 6 bases, and the junction held 4 bases outside the gene matches. The CDR3 sequence is 15 residues long. From germline, CDR1 is MNHEY and CDR2 SMNVEV (reference sequence). CDR3 sequence (DNA): TGTGCCAGCAGTTTAGTTAGCGGGGGAGCCGGGGAGCTGTTTTTT. Translation: CASSLVSGGAGELFF.

About this clonotype itself: The germline gene is not matched at one end of the junction; a read error may be the cause. The rearrangement links TRBV15 to TRBJ1-1, with unresolved D. From germline, CDR1 is LNHNV and CDR2 YYDKDF (reference sequence). The CDR3 has 13 amino acids. Here the CDR3 DNA reads TGTGCCACCAGCCTACAGACTAACACTAAAGCTTTCTTT. Translating it yields CATSLQTNTKAFF.

This clonotype was observed a few times. This chain uses TRBV4-1 with TRBJ2-7; 11 nucleotides line up with TRBD2. Germline V gene data show CDR1 as MGHRA and CDR2 as YSYEKL. This CDR3 region has 15 residues. Trimming at V came to 2 bases and at J to 4 bases, leaving 4 bases not matched to a gene. The chain's CDR3 is CASSQTSGSVYEQYF. In nucleotides, the CDR3 is TGCGCCAGCAGCCAAACTAGCGGGAGTGTGTACGAGCAGTACTTC.

This clonotype has a count of ten or more. This sequence joins TRBV20-1 and TRBJ2-7, with TRBD2 matching over 8 bases. The CDR3 covers 14 residues. With 2 bases clipped from V and 6 bases from J, the junction kept 9 bases outside the gene matches. From germline, CDR1 is DFQATT and CDR2 SNEGSKA (reference sequence). The DNA of the CDR3 is TGCAGTGCTAGACAGCGGGGGTGGAGCCCCGAGCAGTACTTC. It encodes CSARQRGWSPEQYF.

This clonotype was recorded many times. The chain combines TRBV28 with TRBJ1-5; D remains unclear. The ends were cut back, 5 bases at V and 6 bases at J, with 11 bases in the middle. The CDR3 is 13 amino acids. Germline CDR1 reads MDHEN; CDR2 reads SYDVKM. DNA for the CDR3: TGTGCCAGCAGTCCCCTCGCGAGTCAGCCCCAGCATTTT. It specifies CASSPLASQPQHF.

The CDR3 sequence is CASSLGWGASYEQYF. CDR3 nucleotides: TGTGCCAGCAGCTTGGGTTGGGGTGCCTCCTACGAGCAGTACTTC. V usage is TRBV5-4 and J usage is TRBJ2-7, with D unresolved. V was trimmed by 0 bases and J by 0 bases, leaving 10 bases between them. The germline CDR1 and CDR2 sequences are SGHNT and YYREEE (reference sequence). CDR3 length: 15 amino acids.

This clonotype came up a few times. V gene TRBV14 combines with J gene TRBJ2-7; D gene uncertain. Germline CDR1 reads SGHDN; CDR2 reads FVKESK. The CDR3 has 12 residues. The V and J ends lost 3 bases and 1 base respectively, with 4 bases between them. DNA of the CDR3: TGTGCCAGCAGCCACGAGTCCTACGAGCAGTACTTC. Translated: CASSHESYEQYF.

This clonotype showed up just a few times. V usage is TRBV4-3 and J usage is TRBJ2-3, with 8 bases aligning to TRBD2. V was pared by 0 bases and J by 2 bases, with 7 bases of the junction left unmatched. Per the germline V gene, CDR1 is LGHNA and CDR2 is YSLEER. This CDR3 comprises 17 residues. This CDR3 is CASSQDLGAGDTDTQYF. CDR3 DNA: TGCGCCAGCAGCCAAGATCTAGGAGCGGGGGACACAGATACGCAGTATTTT.

In its sample, this clonotype was seen once. The junction does not match germline at one end; this may be a read error. The chain recombines TRBV20-1 with TRBJ2-7; 7 nucleotides align to TRBD1. This CDR3 is 13 amino acids long. CDR1 and CDR2 from the germline V gene are DFQATT and SNEGSKA (reference sequence). CDR3 residues: CGAREGTAYEQYF. The CDR3 bases are TGCGGTGCTAGAGAAGGGACAGCCTACGAGCAGTACTTC.

This clonotype was detected a few times. In DNA, the CDR3 is TGTTGTTCGGGGGCAAGAACTGAAGCTTTCTTT. It yields the protein CCSGARTEAFF. The chain has TRBV7-9 and TRBJ1-1; D is perhaps TRBD1 (6 bases). The germline V gene has CDR1 SEHNR and CDR2 FQNEAQ (reference sequence). The CDR3 covers 11 residues.

In its sample, this clonotype was seen many times. The rearrangement joins TRBV5-4 to TRBJ2-6, with a tentative D call TRBD2 (5 bases). The germline V gene encodes CDR1 SGHNT and CDR2 YYREEE (reference sequence). The CDR3 has 19 amino acids. V lost 1 base, J lost 3 bases, and 20 bases lay in between. The CDR3: CASSLNWGDPPFGANVLTF. CDR3 DNA sequence: TGTGCCAGCAGCTTGAACTGGGGAGACCCTCCTTTTGGGGCCAACGTCCTGACTTTC.

On this clonotype itself: A much bigger clone sits one base away, suggesting this may be a read error. V and J are TRBV29-1 and TRBJ2-7; tentatively, D is TRBD1 (5 bases). CDR1 is SQVTM and CDR2 is ANQGSEA in the germline V gene. The CDR3 extends over 13 amino acids. The CDR3 spells CSVGWAGNYGQYF. The CDR3 region has the DNA TGCAGCGTTGGCTGGGCAGGGAACTACGGGCAGTACTTC.

A few counts support this clonotype. This chain connects TRBV27 to TRBJ2-2; 8 positions match TRBD1. CDR1 and CDR2 (germline): MNHEY, SMNVEV (reference sequence). V gave up 1 base and J gave up 7 bases; unmatched junction bases: 8. This CDR3 is 16 amino acids long. CDR3 in DNA: TGTGCCAGCAGTTTATTTGCAGGGGGCGCGATCGGGGAGCTGTTTTTT. It specifies CASSLFAGGAIGELFF.

The chain couples TRBV13 to TRBJ1-2; perhaps TRBD1 as D (6 bases). CDR1 is PRHDT and CDR2 is FYEKMQ in the germline V gene (reference sequence). This CDR3 has 16 residues. Trimming took 5 bases from V and 1 from J, leaving 17 bases between them. This chain's CDR3 is CASSPQAGENNYGYTF. The CDR3 bases are TGTGCCAGCAGCCCCCAGGCAGGGGAGAATAACTATGGCTACACCTTC. The complete variable domain, with remaining parts taken from reference TRBV13 and TRBJ1-2, reads AAGVIQSPRHLIKEKRETATLKCYPIPRHDTVYWYQQGPGQDPQFLISFYEKMQSDKGSIPDRFSAQQFSDYHSELNMSSLELGDSALYFCASSPQAGENNYGYTFGSGTRLTVV.